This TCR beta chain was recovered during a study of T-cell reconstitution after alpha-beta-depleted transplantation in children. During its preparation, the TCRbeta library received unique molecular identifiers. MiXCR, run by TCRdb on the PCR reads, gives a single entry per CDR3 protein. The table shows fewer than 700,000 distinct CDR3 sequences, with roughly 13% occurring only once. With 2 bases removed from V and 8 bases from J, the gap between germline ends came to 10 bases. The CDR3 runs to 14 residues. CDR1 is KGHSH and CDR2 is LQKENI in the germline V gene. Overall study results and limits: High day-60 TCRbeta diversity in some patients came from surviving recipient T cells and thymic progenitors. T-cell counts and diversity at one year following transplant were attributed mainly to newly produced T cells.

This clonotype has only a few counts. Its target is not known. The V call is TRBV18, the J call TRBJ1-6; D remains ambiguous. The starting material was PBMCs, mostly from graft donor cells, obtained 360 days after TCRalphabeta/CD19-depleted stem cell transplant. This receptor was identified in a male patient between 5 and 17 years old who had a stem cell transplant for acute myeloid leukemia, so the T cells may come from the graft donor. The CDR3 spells CASSPGQTYSPLHF. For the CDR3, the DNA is TGTGCCAGCTCACCAGGGCAGACCTATTCACCCCTCCACTTT.